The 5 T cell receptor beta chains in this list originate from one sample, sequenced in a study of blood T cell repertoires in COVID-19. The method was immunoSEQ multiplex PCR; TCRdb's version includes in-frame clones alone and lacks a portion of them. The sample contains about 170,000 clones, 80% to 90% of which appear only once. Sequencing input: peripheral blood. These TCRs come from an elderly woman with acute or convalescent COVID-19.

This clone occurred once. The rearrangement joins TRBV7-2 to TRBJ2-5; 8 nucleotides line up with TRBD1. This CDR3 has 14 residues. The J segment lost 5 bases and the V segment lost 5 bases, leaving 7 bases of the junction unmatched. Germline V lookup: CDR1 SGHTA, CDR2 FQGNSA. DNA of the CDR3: TGTGCCAGCAGCCAATCAGGGGGCTGGGAGACCCAGTACTTC. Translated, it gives CASSQSGGWETQYF.

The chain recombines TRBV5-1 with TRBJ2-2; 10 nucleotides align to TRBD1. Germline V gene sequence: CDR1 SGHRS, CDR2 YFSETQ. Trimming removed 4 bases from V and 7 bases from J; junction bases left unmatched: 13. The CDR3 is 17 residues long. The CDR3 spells CASSAGTGTGEDGELFF. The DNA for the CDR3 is TGCGCCAGCAGCGCGGGGACCGGGACAGGGGAAGACGGGGAGCTGTTTTTT.

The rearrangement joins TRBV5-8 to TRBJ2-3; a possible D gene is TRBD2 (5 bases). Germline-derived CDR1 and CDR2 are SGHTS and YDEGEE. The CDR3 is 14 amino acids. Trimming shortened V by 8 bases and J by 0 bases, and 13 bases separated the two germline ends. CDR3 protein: CARGFRTSTDTQYF. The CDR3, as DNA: TGTGCCAGAGGATTCAGGACTAGCACAGATACGCAGTATTTT.

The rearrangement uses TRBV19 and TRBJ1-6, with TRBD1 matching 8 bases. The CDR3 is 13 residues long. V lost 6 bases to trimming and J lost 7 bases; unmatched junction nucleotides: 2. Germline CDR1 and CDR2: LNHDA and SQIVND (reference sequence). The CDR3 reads CASRDRENSPLHF. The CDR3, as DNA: TGTGCCAGTAGGGACAGGGAAAATTCACCCCTCCACTTT.

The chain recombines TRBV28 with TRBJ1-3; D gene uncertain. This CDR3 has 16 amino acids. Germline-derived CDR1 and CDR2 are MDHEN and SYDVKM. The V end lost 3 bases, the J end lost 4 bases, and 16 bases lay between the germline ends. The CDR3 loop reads CASSFYPALEGNTIYF. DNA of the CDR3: TGTGCCAGCAGTTTTTACCCTGCCCTAGAGGGAAACACCATATATTTT.